The clone carrying this TCR beta chain has a handful of counts. Its antigen remains unidentified. The CDR3 regions of TCR beta were amplified from RNA transcripts. When the TCR CDR3 underwent first-round RT-PCR, the HTBI primer set was used. TCRdb re-analysed the multiplex PCR reads in MiXCR, keeping a single row per CDR3 protein. The repertoire consists of under 350,000 distinct CDR3 sequences, with roughly 20% occurring once and the leading ten covering 45% to 50%. The data are from a study of T cells in Graves' hyperthyroidism and ophthalmopathy. Overall study results and limits: Using 13 V-J features, a model discriminated ophthalmopathy from stable hyperthyroidism.

CDR3 length: 13 amino acids. The V gene's germline CDR1 is LGHNT and CDR2 FRNRAP. The V end lost 6 bases, the J end lost 0 bases, and 6 bases lay between the germline ends. The material sequenced was blood. The V gene is TRBV12-5, the J gene TRBJ1-5; D uncertain. The TCR originated in a woman aged 45-60 years with Graves' hyperthyroidism. The CDR3 spells CASGLYSNQPQHF. The CDR3, as DNA: TGTGCTAGTGGCCTTTATAGCAATCAGCCCCAGCATTTT.